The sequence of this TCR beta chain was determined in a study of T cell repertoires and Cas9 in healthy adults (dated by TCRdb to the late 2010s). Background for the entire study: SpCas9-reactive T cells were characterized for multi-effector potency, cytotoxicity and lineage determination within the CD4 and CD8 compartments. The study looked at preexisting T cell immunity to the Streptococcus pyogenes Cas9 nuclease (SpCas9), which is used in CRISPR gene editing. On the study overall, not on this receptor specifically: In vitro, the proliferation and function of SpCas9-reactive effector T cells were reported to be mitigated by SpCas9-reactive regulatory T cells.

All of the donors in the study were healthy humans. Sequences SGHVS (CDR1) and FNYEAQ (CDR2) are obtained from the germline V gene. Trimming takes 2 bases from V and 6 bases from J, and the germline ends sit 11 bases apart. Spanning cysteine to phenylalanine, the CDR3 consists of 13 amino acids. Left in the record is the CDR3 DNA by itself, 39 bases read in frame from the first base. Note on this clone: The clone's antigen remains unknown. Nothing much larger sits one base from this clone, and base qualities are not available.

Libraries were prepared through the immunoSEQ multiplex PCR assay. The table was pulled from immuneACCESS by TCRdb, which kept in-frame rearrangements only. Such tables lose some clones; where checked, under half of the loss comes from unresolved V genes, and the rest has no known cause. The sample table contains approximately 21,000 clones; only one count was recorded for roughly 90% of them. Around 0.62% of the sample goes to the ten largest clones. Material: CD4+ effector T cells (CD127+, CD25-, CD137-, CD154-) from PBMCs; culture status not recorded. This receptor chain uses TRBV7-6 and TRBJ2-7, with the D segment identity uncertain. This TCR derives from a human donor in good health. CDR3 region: CASSLNGQSEQYF. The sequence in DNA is TGTGCCAGCAGCTTAAACGGGCAGAGCGAGCAGTACTTC.